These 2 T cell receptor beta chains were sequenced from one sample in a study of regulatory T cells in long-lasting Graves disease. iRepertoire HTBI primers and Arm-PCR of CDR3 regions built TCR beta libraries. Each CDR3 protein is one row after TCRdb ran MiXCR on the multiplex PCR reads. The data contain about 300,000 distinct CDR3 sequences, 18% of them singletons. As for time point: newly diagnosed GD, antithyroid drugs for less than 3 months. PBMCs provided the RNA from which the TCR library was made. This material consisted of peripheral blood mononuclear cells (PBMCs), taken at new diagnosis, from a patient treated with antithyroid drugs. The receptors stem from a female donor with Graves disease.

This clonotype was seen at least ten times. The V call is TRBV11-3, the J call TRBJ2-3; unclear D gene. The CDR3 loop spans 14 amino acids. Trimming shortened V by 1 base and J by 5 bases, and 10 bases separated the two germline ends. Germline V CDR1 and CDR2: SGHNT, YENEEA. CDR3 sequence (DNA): TGTGCCAGCAGCTTAGGCCGGTCAGAAGATACGCAGTATTTT. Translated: CASSLGRSEDTQYF. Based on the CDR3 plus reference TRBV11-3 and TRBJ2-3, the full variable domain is EAGVVQSPRYKIIEKKQPVAFWCNPISGHNTLYWYLQNLGQGPELLIRYENEEAVDDSQLPKDRFSAERLKGVDSTLKIQPAELGDSAVYLCASSLGRSEDTQYFGPGTRLTVL.

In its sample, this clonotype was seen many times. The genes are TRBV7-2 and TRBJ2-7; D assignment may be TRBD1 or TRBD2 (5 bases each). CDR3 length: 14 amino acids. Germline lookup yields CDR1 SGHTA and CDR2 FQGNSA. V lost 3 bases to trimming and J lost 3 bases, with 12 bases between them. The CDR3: CASSFWGRSYEQYF. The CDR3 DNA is TGTGCCAGCAGCTTTTGGGGGAGAAGCTACGAGCAGTACTTC.